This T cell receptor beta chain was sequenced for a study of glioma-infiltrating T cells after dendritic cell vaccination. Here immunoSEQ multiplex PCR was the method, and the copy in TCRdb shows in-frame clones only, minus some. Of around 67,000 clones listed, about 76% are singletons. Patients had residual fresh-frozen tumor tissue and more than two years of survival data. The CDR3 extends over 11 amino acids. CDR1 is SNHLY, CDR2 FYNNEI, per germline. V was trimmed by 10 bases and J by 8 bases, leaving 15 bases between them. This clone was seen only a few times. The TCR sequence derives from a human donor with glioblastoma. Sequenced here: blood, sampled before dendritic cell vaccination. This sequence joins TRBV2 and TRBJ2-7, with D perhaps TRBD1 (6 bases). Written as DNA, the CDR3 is TGTGCCACCTCGACAGGTGTGCAGCAGTACTTC. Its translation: CATSTGVQQYF.